These 31 T cell receptor beta chains were all obtained from the same sample, sequenced in a study of Graves' ophthalmopathy and Graves' hyperthyroidism. CDR3 regions of TCR beta were amplified from RNA transcripts. First-round RT-PCR employed HTBI primers, with a second-round multiplex PCR after it. Each CDR3 protein gets one entry after TCRdb re-called the multiplex PCR reads with MiXCR. The data contain fewer than 400,000 distinct CDR3 sequences, about 16% of them singletons. Sequenced input: peripheral blood. The receptor set was obtained from a woman between 18 and 30 years old with Graves' ophthalmopathy.

This clonotype appeared many times. V and J are TRBV6-2 or TRBV6-3 and TRBJ1-6; weak D call: TRBD1 (5 bases). Germline V gives CDR1 MNHEY, CDR2 SVGEGT. The V end was cut by 2 bases, the J end by 7 bases, with 9 bases between. The CDR3 totals 14 residues. CDR3 sequence (DNA): TGTGCCAGCAGTTACCGGGACTTAAATTCACCCCTCCACTTT. It yields the protein CASSYRDLNSPLHF.

The sample holds many counts of this clonotype. The chain uses TRBV6-2 or TRBV6-3 and TRBJ2-7; TRBD1 matches 8 bases. Per the germline V gene, CDR1 is MNHEY and CDR2 is SVGEGT. This CDR3 is built from 20 residues. Unmatched junction bases numbered 19, after V lost 0 bases and J lost 3 bases. Here the CDR3 reads CASSYSGGTGVSRTFYEQYF. DNA for the CDR3: TGTGCCAGCAGTTACTCGGGCGGGACAGGTGTCAGCCGAACCTTCTACGAGCAGTACTTC.

The table lists this clonotype with many counts. The chain recombines TRBV20-1 with TRBJ1-1, with 7 bases matching TRBD1. The V segment lost 6 bases and the J segment 3 bases; nucleotides outside the gene matches: 25. Looked up from germline, CDR1 is DFQATT and CDR2 is SNEGSKA (reference sequence). This CDR3 contains 19 residues. The CDR3 protein is CSARTGIHWGNTGDTEAFF. In nucleotides, the CDR3 is TGCAGTGCCCGGACAGGAATACATTGGGGGAACACCGGGGACACTGAAGCTTTCTTT.

V gene TRBV6-2 or TRBV6-3 combines with J gene TRBJ1-5, with D unclear. The V gene lost 2 bases and the J gene lost 0 bases, with 11 bases spanning the gap. This CDR3 has 16 residues. CDR1 is MNHEY and CDR2 is SVGEGT in the germline V gene. CDR3 residues: CASSYHTAGSNQPQHF. In DNA, the CDR3 is TGTGCCAGCAGTTACCATACCGCCGGTAGCAATCAGCCCCAGCATTTT.

This clonotype was counted many times. The gene calls are TRBV18 and TRBJ1-6, with 11 bases matching TRBD1. Per the germline V gene, CDR1 is KGHSH and CDR2 is LQKENI. J gave up 10 bases and V 6 bases, and 2 bases lay outside the gene matches. The CDR3 is 13 residues long. The CDR3 bases are TGTGCCAGCTCGGGACAGGGGGGGTCACCCCTCCACTTT. Translating gives CASSGQGGSPLHF.

This clonotype has ten or more counts. This sequence joins TRBV27 and TRBJ2-2, with 7 bases fitting TRBD1. The CDR3 contains 16 residues. With V trimmed by 0 bases and J by 3 bases, 4 bases remained unmatched. Per the germline V gene, CDR1 is MNHEY and CDR2 is SMNVEV (reference sequence). This CDR3 is CASSLSRGPHTGELFF. Here the CDR3 DNA reads TGTGCCAGCAGTTTATCGAGGGGGCCGCACACCGGGGAGCTGTTTTTT.

This clonotype was seen at least ten times. This sequence joins TRBV12-3 or TRBV12-4 and TRBJ2-5; a possible D gene is TRBD2 (6 bases). Between the trimmed V and J ends, which lost 3 bases and 5 bases, there was a span of 16 bases. The CDR3 has 15 amino acids. CDR3 DNA sequence: TGTGCCAGCAGTTTGTATATGGCAGGGAGGGAGACCCAGTACTTC. Encoded protein: CASSLYMAGRETQYF.

This clonotype was seen at least ten times. V is TRBV29-1 and J is TRBJ2-2; D is uncertain. This CDR3 has 14 residues. Germline V gene sequence: CDR1 SQVTM, CDR2 ANQGSEA. Trimming shortened V by 3 bases and J by 1 base, and 9 bases separated the two germline ends. As DNA, the CDR3 is TGCAGCGTTGACAAATCAGGGAACACCGGGGAGCTGTTTTTT. Translation gives CSVDKSGNTGELFF.

Ten or more counts support this clonotype. V usage is TRBV28 and J usage is TRBJ2-3; D possibly corresponds to TRBD2 (6 bases). Germline-derived CDR1 and CDR2 are MDHEN and SYDVKM. Between the trimmed V and J ends, which lost 3 bases and 0 bases, there was a span of 22 bases. This CDR3 is built from 19 residues. The CDR3 DNA sequence: TGTGCCAGCAGTTTCCCCACGCGGGACCCTGCCTTTAGCACAGATACGCAGTATTTT. Translating gives CASSFPTRDPAFSTDTQYF.

The chain uses TRBV6-1 and TRBJ2-5; 7 bases map to TRBD1. The CDR3 extends over 16 amino acids. Germline trimming cut 3 bases from V and 2 bases from J; bases unmatched to any gene: 9. Germline CDR1 is MNHNS and CDR2 is SASEGT. The CDR3 bases are TGTGCCAGCAGTGACAGGGACAGAAATTTTCAAGAGACCCAGTACTTC. Its translation is CASSDRDRNFQETQYF.

This clonotype was seen ten or more times. The gene calls are TRBV7-2 and TRBJ2-7; D ambiguous. V was shortened by 1 base and J by 2 bases, with 6 bases between the two germline ends. The CDR3 runs to 13 residues. CDR1 is SGHTA and CDR2 is FQGNSA in the germline V gene. The CDR3 DNA reads TGTGCCAGCAGCTTAGTCATCACCTACGAGCAGTACTTC. Its protein product is CASSLVITYEQYF.

This clonotype has at least ten counts. J is TRBJ1-2 and V is TRBV11-2, with TRBD1 identical over 7 bases. CDR3 size: 14 residues. Germline loops: CDR1 SGHAT, CDR2 FQNNGV. V gave up 3 bases and J gave up 2 bases; unmatched junction bases: 3. The CDR3 nucleotides read TGTGCCAGCAGCTTCAAGACAGGGAACTATGGCTACACCTTC. It translates to CASSFKTGNYGYTF.

This clonotype was seen at least ten times. V usage is TRBV20-1 and J usage is TRBJ2-5; D may be TRBD1 (6 bases). CDR1 and CDR2 from the germline V gene are DFQATT and SNEGSKA (reference sequence). This CDR3 comprises 15 residues. Between the trimmed V and J ends, which lost 3 bases and 5 bases, there was a span of 19 bases. In DNA, the CDR3 is TGCAGTGCTAGTGGGACACCTAACAAGGGGGAGACCCAGTACTTC. As protein: CSASGTPNKGETQYF.

This clonotype was detected ten times or more. This chain connects TRBV5-1 to TRBJ2-3; 8 bases match TRBD2. Germline V gene sequence: CDR1 SGHRS, CDR2 YFSETQ. This CDR3 contains 15 residues. Trimming at V came to 2 bases and at J to 1 base, leaving 3 bases not matched to a gene. The CDR3 coding sequence is TGCGCCAGCAGCTTTGATAGCGGGGGCACAGATACGCAGTATTTT. Translation: CASSFDSGGTDTQYF.

This chain uses TRBV20-1 with TRBJ1-2; D is possibly TRBD1 (6 bases). V was shortened by 4 bases and J by 7 bases, with 16 bases between the two germline ends. Germline CDR1 DFQATT, CDR2 SNEGSKA (reference sequence). This CDR3 spans 13 amino acids. DNA of the CDR3: TGCAGTGCTAATCCCCAGGGGTTGGCTGGCTACACCTTC. Residues: CSANPQGLAGYTF.

This clonotype was seen many times. The rearrangement links TRBV20-1 to TRBJ1-6; the D is unclear. The V gene's germline CDR1 is DFQATT and CDR2 SNEGSKA (reference sequence). V lost 0 bases, J lost 12 bases, and 18 bases lay in between. This CDR3 has 15 amino acids. The CDR3 loop reads CSARDERSGAVPLHF. CDR3 in DNA: TGCAGTGCTAGAGATGAGAGAAGCGGAGCCGTACCCCTCCACTTT.

The sample holds many counts of this clonotype. The rearrangement links TRBV20-1 to TRBJ2-2; 7 nucleotides line up with TRBD1. The trim removed 6 bases at V and 4 bases at J, leaving 11 bases unmatched. There are 15 residues in the CDR3. CDR1 DFQATT and CDR2 SNEGSKA come from the germline V gene (reference sequence). The DNA for the CDR3 is TGCAGTGCGGTATCGGACAGGCTCACCACCGGGGAGCTGTTTTTT. This sequence encodes CSAVSDRLTTGELFF.

A remark on this clonotype: A junction end diverges from the germline sequence, so it may reflect a read error. The gene calls are TRBV20-1 and TRBJ2-5; D not resolved. The CDR3 covers 15 residues. The germline V gene encodes CDR1 DFQATT and CDR2 SNEGSKA (reference sequence). The CDR3 DNA sequence: TGCGGTGCTAGTGGCCTCCCCTTTGCAATGGAGACCCAGTACTTC. Its protein product is CGASGLPFAMETQYF.

This clonotype was seen at least ten times. The rearrangement uses TRBV6-1 and TRBJ1-5; 7 positions agree with TRBD1. The CDR3 covers 15 residues. Germline V gene data show CDR1 as MNHNS and CDR2 as SASEGT. V lost 1 base, J lost 6 bases, and 6 bases stayed unmatched. The CDR3 region has the DNA TGTGCCAGCAGTGAAGTAAGACAGGGTCCTCAGCCCCAGCATTTT. Its protein is CASSEVRQGPQPQHF.

This clonotype was seen at least ten times. This rearrangement joins TRBV18 to TRBJ2-5, with 7 positions matching TRBD1. The CDR3 runs to 15 residues. CDR1 and CDR2 (germline): KGHSH, LQKENI. Trimming took 4 bases from V and 2 from J; bases not matched to a gene: 7. The CDR3 sequence is CASSLHGQAQETQYF. As DNA, the CDR3 is TGTGCCAGCTCACTACATGGACAGGCGCAAGAGACCCAGTACTTC.

This clonotype was observed a handful of times. The chain combines TRBV7-2 with TRBJ1-5; maybe TRBD1 (5 bases). V gave up 4 bases and J gave up 4 bases, with 14 bases separating them. The CDR3 is 15 amino acids. CDR1 and CDR2 from the germline V gene are SGHTA and FQGNSA. The CDR3 coding sequence is TGTGCCAGCAGCTATACGTGGGGGAGGAATCAGCCCCAGCATTTT. Residues: CASSYTWGRNQPQHF.

This clonotype turned up a few times. The gene calls are TRBV11-2 and TRBJ1-5; 7 bases line up with TRBD1. CDR1 is SGHAT, CDR2 FQNNGV, per germline. Trimming took 5 bases from V and 0 from J; bases not matched to a gene: 7. CDR3 length: 16 residues. CDR3 amino acids: CASSPLTGYSNQPQHF. The DNA of the CDR3 is TGTGCCAGCAGCCCTCTGACAGGGTATAGCAATCAGCCCCAGCATTTT.

This clonotype was detected many times. The CDR3 nucleotides read TGTGCCAGTAGATGGGACAGCATGAACACTGAAGCTTTCTTT. It encodes CASRWDSMNTEAFF. V is TRBV19 and J is TRBJ1-1; 7 bases fit TRBD1. Germline V lookup: CDR1 LNHDA, CDR2 SQIVND (reference sequence). The ends lost 6 bases at V and 0 bases at J; junction bases unmatched: 4. This CDR3 spans 14 amino acids.

V usage is TRBV7-3 and J usage is TRBJ2-7; D gene uncertain. The CDR3 contains 14 residues. Trimming shortened V by 5 bases and J by 0 bases, and 11 bases separated the two germline ends. Germline assignment: CDR1 SGHTA and CDR2 FQGTGA. CDR3 DNA sequence: TGTGCCAGCAGCCCGGTTGCCTCCTCCTACGAGCAGTACTTC. Its translation is CASSPVASSYEQYF.

The chain links TRBV30 to TRBJ2-7, with 9 nucleotides matching TRBD1. J gave up 3 bases and V 3 bases, and 3 bases lay outside the gene matches. This CDR3 region has 13 residues. Germline V gene sequence: CDR1 GTSNPN, CDR2 SVGIG (reference sequence). CDR3 sequence (DNA): TGTGCCTGGAGGGGGACAGGGAGCTACGAGCAGTACTTC. Its translation is CAWRGTGSYEQYF.

This clonotype was observed at least ten times. This rearrangement joins TRBV28 to TRBJ1-2; D perhaps matches TRBD1 (5 bases). CDR3 size: 16 residues. CDR1 is MDHEN and CDR2 is SYDVKM in the germline V gene. The V end lost 5 bases, the J end lost 1 base, and 17 bases lay between the germline ends. CDR3 DNA sequence: TGTGCCAGCAGTACCCACGGGGGTTCCTTTAACTATGGCTACACCTTC. Its protein is CASSTHGGSFNYGYTF.

The sample holds many counts of this clonotype. The V gene is TRBV6-1, the J gene TRBJ1-1; D ambiguous. Germline CDR1 and CDR2: MNHNS and SASEGT. CDR3 length: 13 residues. The V end lost 8 bases, the J end lost 0 bases, and 10 bases lay between the germline ends. The DNA for the CDR3 is TGTGCCAGCGGGCAAAGGCTGAACACTGAAGCTTTCTTT. This sequence encodes CASGQRLNTEAFF.

This clonotype has ten or more counts. The chain carries TRBV2 and TRBJ2-7; 9 bases are a match to TRBD2. V shed 6 bases and J 1 base; nucleotides not matched to a gene: 7. In germline, CDR1 is SNHLY, CDR2 FYNNEI. This CDR3 is 15 amino acids long. CDR3 coding DNA: TGTGCCAGCAGCGGACTAGCGCGTATTTCCTACGAGCAGTACTTC. It yields the protein CASSGLARISYEQYF. The full variable domain, completed using reference TRBV2 and TRBJ2-7, is EPEVTQTPSHQVTQMGQEVILRCVPISNHLYFYWYRQILGQKVEFLVSFYNNEISEKSEIFDDQFSVERPDGSNFTLKIRSTKLEDSAMYFCASSGLARISYEQYFGPGTRLTVT.

In its sample, this clonotype was seen many times. V is TRBV29-1 and J is TRBJ2-7, with 10 bases matching TRBD1. Trimming at V came to 6 bases and at J to 4 bases, leaving 3 bases not matched to a gene. This CDR3 region has 12 residues. CDR1 is SQVTM, CDR2 ANQGSEA, per germline. This chain's CDR3 is CSVTGGRYEQYF. In nucleotides, the CDR3 is TGCAGCGTGACAGGGGGCAGGTACGAGCAGTACTTC.

This clonotype was observed a single time. This chain connects TRBV12-3 or TRBV12-4 to TRBJ1-5; D is unresolved. The CDR3 is made up of 14 amino acids. V was trimmed by 5 bases and J by 2 bases, leaving 10 bases between them. CDR3 protein: CASSPYAGNQPQHF. Written as DNA, the CDR3 is TGTGCCAGCAGTCCATATGCAGGCAATCAGCCCCAGCATTTT.

At least ten counts were recorded for this clonotype. V and J are TRBV6-5 and TRBJ1-5; perhaps TRBD1 as D (6 bases). The CDR3 contains 15 residues. Trimming took 7 bases from V and 6 from J, leaving 19 bases between them. From germline, CDR1 is MNHEY and CDR2 SVGAGI. CDR3 region: CASKRNRDIVQPQHF. For the CDR3, the DNA is TGTGCCAGCAAAAGAAACCGGGACATCGTTCAGCCCCAGCATTTT.